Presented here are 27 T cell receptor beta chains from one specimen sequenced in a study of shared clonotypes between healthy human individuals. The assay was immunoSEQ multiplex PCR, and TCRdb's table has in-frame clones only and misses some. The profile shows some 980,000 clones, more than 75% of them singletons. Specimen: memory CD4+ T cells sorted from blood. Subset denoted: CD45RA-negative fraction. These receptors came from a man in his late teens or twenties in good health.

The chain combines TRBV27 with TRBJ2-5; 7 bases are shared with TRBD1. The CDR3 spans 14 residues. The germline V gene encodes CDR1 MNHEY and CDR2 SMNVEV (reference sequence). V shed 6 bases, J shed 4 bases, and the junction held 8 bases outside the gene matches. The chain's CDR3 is CASSRVNRGETQYF. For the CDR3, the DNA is TGTGCCAGCAGCCGCGTTAACAGGGGAGAGACCCAGTACTTC.

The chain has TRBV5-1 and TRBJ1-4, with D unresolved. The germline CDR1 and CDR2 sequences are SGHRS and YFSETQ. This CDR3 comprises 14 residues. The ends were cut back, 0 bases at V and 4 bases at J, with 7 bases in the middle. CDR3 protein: CASSLEQVNEKLFF. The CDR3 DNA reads TGCGCCAGCAGCTTGGAGCAGGTTAATGAAAAACTGTTTTTT.

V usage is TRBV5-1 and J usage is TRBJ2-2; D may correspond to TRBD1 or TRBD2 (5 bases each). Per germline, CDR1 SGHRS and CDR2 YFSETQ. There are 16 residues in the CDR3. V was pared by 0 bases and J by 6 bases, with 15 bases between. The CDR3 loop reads CASSLEVARGSGELFF. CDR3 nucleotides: TGCGCCAGCAGCTTGGAGGTAGCACGGGGCTCCGGGGAGCTGTTTTTT.

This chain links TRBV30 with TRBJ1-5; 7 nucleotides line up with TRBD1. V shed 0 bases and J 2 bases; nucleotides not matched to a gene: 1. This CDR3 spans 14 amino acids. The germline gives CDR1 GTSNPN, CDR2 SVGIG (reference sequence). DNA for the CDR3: TGTGCCTGGAGTGTAACAGGGGGCAATCAGCCCCAGCATTTT. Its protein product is CAWSVTGGNQPQHF.

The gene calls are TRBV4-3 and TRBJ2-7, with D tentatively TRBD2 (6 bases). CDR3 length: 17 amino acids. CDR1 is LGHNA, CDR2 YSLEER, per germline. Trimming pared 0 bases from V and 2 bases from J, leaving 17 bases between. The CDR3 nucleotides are TGCGCCAGCAGCCAAGATCTGAATGGCGGACTAACCTACGAGCAGTACTTC. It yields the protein CASSQDLNGGLTYEQYF.

In DNA form, the CDR3 reads TGTGCCAGCAGCCCCTACGGACAGGGAAGACCCGAGCAGTACTTC. This codes for CASSPYGQGRPEQYF. The rearrangement uses TRBV5-4 and TRBJ2-7; 8 nucleotides match TRBD1. V shed 4 bases and J 6 bases; nucleotides not matched to a gene: 12. The CDR3 runs to 15 residues. The germline gives CDR1 SGHNT, CDR2 YYREEE (reference sequence).

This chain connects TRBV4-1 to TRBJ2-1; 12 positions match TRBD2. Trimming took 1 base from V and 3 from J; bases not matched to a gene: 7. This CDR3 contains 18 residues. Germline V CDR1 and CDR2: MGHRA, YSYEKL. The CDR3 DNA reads TGCGCCAGCAGCCAAGTTTACCGACTAGCGGGAGACTACAATGAGCAGTTCTTC. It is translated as CASSQVYRLAGDYNEQFF.

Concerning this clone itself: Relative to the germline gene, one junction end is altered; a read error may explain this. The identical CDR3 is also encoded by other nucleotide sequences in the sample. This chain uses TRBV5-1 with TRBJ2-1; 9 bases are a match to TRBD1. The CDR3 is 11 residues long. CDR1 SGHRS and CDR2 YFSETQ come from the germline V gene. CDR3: CASSLDRGQFF. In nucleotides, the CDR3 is TGCGCCAGCAGTTTGGACAGGGGGCAGTTCTTC. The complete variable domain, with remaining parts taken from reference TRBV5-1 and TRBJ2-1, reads KAGVTQTPRYLIKTRGQQVTLSCSPISGHRSVSWYQQTPGQGLQFLFEYFSETQRNKGNFPGRFSGRQFSNSRSEMNVSTLELGDSALYLCASSLDRGQFFGPGTRLTVL.

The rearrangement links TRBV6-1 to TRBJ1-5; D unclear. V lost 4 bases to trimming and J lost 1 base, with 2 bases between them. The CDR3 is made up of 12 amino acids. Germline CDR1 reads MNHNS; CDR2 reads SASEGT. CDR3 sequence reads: CASSVSNQPQHF. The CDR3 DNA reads TGTGCCAGCAGTGTGAGCAATCAGCCCCAGCATTTT.

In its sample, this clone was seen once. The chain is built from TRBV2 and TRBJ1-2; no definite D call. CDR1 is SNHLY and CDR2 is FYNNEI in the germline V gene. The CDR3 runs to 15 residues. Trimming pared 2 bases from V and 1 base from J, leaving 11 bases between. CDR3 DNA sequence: TGTGCCAGCAGTGAACTTTTCGCACGTAACTATGGCTACACCTTC. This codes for CASSELFARNYGYTF.

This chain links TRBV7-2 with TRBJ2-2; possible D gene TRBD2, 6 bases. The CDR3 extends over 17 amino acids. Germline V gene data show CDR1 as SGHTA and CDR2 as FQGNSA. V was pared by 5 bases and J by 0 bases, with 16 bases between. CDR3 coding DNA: TGTGCCAGCAGCCCCCGTGGGGGAGGTACGAACACCGGGGAGCTGTTTTTT. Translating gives CASSPRGGGTNTGELFF.

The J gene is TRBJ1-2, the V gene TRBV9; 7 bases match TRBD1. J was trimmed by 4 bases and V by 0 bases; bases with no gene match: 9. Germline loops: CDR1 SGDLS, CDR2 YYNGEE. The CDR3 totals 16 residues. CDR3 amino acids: CASSVGDSQPTYGYTF. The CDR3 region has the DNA TGTGCCAGCAGCGTAGGGGACAGCCAGCCAACCTATGGCTACACCTTC.

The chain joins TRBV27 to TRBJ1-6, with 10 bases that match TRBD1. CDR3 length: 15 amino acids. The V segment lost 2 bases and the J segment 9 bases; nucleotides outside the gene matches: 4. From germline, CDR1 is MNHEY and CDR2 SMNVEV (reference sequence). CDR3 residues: CASSLRDRGPSPLHF. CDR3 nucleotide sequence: TGTGCCAGCAGTTTACGCGACAGGGGGCCTTCACCCCTCCACTTT.

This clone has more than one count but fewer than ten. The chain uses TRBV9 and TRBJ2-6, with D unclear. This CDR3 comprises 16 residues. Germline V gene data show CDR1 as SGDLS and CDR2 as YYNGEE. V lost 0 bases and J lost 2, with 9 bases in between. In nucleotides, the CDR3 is TGTGCCAGCAGCGTAGATCCATCGCCTGGGGCCAACGTCCTGACTTTC. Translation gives CASSVDPSPGANVLTF.

CDR3 DNA sequence: TGTGCCTGGAGTGCTTCCGGGGAGCTGTTTTTT. Its translation is CAWSASGELFF. This chain joins TRBV30 and TRBJ2-2; no clear D. The germline V gene encodes CDR1 GTSNPN and CDR2 SVGIG (reference sequence). Trimming stripped 1 base from V and 6 bases from J, with 3 bases between. There are 11 residues in the CDR3. The full variable domain, its missing parts supplied by reference TRBV30 and TRBJ2-2, is SQTIHQWPATLVQPVGSPLSLECTVEGTSNPNLYWYRQAAGRGLQLLFYSVGIGQISSEVPQNLSASRPQDRQFILSSKKLLLSDSGFYLCAWSASGELFFGEGSRLTVL.

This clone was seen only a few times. The CDR3 bases are TGCAGCGTTGAAGCGGGACAGGGGGACCCCTACGAGCAGTACTTC. This codes for CSVEAGQGDPYEQYF. The V and J genes are TRBV29-1 and TRBJ2-7, with TRBD1 identical over 11 bases. Trimming took 1 base from V and 2 from J; bases not matched to a gene: 4. Germline values: CDR1 SQVTM, CDR2 ANQGSEA. This CDR3 is 15 amino acids long.

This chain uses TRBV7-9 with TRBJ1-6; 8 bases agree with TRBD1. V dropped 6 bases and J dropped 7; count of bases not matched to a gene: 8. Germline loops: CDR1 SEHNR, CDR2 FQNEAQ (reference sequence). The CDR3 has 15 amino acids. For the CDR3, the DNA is TGTGCCAGCAGTTTTCGTGGACAGGGCAATTCACCCCTCCACTTT. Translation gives CASSFRGQGNSPLHF.

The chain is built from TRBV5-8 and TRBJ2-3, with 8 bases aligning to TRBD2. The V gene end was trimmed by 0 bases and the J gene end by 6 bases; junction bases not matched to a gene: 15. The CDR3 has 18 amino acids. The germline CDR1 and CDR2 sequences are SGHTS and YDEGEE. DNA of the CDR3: TGTGCCAGCAGCTTGGGCAGCAGCGGGGGCGTAGCTTGGGATACGCAGTATTTT. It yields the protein CASSLGSSGGVAWDTQYF.

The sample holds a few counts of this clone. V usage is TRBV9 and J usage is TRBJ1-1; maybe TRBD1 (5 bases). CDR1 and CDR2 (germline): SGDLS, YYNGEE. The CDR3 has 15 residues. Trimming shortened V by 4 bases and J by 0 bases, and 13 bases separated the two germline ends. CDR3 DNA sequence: TGTGCCAGCAGCTCGCAGGGAAGAATGAACACTGAAGCTTTCTTT. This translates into CASSSQGRMNTEAFF. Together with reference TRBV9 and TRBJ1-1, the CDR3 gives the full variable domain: DSGVTQTPKHLITATGQRVTLRCSPRSGDLSVYWYQQSLDQGLQFLIQYYNGEERAKGNILERFSAQQFPDLHSELNLSSLELGDSALYFCASSSQGRMNTEAFFGQGTRLTVV.

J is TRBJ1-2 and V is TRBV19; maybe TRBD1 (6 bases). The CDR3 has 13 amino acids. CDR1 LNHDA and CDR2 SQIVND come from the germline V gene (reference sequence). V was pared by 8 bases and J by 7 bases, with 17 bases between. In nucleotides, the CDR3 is TGTGCCAGTCAGGGACAAGCCAAAACTGGCTACACCTTC. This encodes CASQGQAKTGYTF. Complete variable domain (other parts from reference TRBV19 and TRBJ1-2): DGGITQSPKYLFRKEGQNVTLSCEQNLNHDAMYWYRQDPGQGLRLIYYSQIVNDFQKGDIAEGYSVSREKKESFPLTVTSAQKNPTAFYLCASQGQAKTGYTFGSGTRLTVV.

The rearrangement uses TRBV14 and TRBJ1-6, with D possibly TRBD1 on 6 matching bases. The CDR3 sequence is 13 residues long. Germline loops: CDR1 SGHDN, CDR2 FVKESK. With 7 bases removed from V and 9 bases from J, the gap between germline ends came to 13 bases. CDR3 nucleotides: TGTGCCAGCACCGCAGGGGTCGGTTCACCCCTCCACTTT. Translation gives CASTAGVGSPLHF. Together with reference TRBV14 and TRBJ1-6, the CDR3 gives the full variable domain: EAGVTQFPSHSVIEKGQTVTLRCDPISGHDNLYWYRRVMGKEIKFLLHFVKESKQDESGMPNNRFLAERTGGTYSTLKVQPAELEDSGVYFCASTAGVGSPLHFGNGTRLTVT.

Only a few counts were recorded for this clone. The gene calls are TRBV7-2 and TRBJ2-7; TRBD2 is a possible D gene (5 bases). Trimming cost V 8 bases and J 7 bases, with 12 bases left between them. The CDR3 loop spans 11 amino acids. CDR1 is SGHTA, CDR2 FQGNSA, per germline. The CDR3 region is CASYLGGEQYF. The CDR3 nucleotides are TGTGCCAGCTACCTGGGCGGGGAGCAGTACTTC.

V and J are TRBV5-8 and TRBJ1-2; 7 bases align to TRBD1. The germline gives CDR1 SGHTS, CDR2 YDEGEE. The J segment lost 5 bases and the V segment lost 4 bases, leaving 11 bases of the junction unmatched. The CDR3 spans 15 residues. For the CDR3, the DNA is TGTGCCAGCAGCCCGCGGGACAGAACCCTTTATGGCTACACCTTC. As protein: CASSPRDRTLYGYTF.

The chain's CDR3 is CASQAGYGYTF. Written as DNA, the CDR3 is TGTGCCAGCCAGGCGGGGTATGGCTACACCTTC. The J gene is TRBJ1-2, the V gene TRBV19, with D hard to call. Germline V gene data show CDR1 as LNHDA and CDR2 as SQIVND (reference sequence). Trimming shortened V by 9 bases and J by 5 bases, and 10 bases separated the two germline ends. The CDR3 covers 11 residues.

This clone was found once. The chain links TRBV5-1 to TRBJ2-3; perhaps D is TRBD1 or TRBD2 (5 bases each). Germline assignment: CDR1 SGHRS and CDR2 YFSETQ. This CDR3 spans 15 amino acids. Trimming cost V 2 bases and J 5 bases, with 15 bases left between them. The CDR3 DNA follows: TGCGCCAGCAGCTTCGGGGCTGGGGGATTAGATACGCAGTATTTT. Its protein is CASSFGAGGLDTQYF.

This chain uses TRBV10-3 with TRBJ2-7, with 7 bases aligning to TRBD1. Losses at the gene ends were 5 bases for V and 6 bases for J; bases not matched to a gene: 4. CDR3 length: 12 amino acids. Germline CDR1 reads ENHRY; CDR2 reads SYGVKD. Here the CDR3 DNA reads TGTGCCATCAGTTACAGGGACAGCGAGCAGTACTTC. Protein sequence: CAISYRDSEQYF.

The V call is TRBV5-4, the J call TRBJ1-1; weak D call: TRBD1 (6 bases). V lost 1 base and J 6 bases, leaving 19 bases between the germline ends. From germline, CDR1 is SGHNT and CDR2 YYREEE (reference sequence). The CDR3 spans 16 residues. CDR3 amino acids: CASSLTRGGGKAEAFF. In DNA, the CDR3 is TGTGCCAGCAGCTTGACCAGGGGAGGGGGGAAGGCTGAAGCTTTCTTT.